This T cell receptor (beta chain) is drawn from a study of OX40 agonist ivuxolimab in advanced cancers. The table lists this clone with a few counts. Germline values: CDR1 GTSNPN, CDR2 SVGIG (reference sequence). Trimming removed 3 bases at V and 8 bases at J, with 10 bases between. The CDR3 sequence is 11 residues long. Libraries were prepared by immunoSEQ multiplex PCR; TCRdb keeps only in-frame clonotypes and omits some of them. The data contain 90,000 to 100,000 clones, about 85% of them singletons. This chain links TRBV30 with TRBJ1-2; D not resolved. The sequence was obtained from an adult with an advanced solid tumor such as melanoma, head and neck, liver or kidney cancer. Specimen: CD4+ or CD8+ T cells sorted from blood, collected in a trial of the OX40 agonist ivuxolimab. Here the CDR3 reads CAWRIEGGYTF. CDR3 sequence (DNA): TGTGCCTGGAGGATCGAGGGAGGCTACACCTTC. Supplemented by reference TRBV30 and TRBJ1-2, the full variable domain reads SQTIHQWPATLVQPVGSPLSLECTVEGTSNPNLYWYRQAAGRGLQLLFYSVGIGQISSEVPQNLSASRPQDRQFILSSKKLLLSDSGFYLCAWRIEGGYTFGSGTRLTVV.